This note documents a single TCR beta chain sequence. This entry comes from a study of blood T cell repertoires in COVID-19. Study overall: The United States, Italy and Spain supplied acute and convalescent COVID-19 samples. The analysed material was cDNA or gDNA that came from T cells, B-cell-depleted T cells, or PBMCs.

In the original workflow: Estimates of nucleated cell counts were drawn from the amplification of reference gene primers. Clones were sequenced by immunoSEQ multiplex PCR, and TCRdb holds only the in-frame ones, with some missing. Clone size and V and J calls were adopted from that table, with D and trimming inferred from the DNA. Of roughly 140,000 clones detected, 85% appear once; the ten largest clones hold 2.5% to 3%. The CDR3 covers 16 residues. Germline V gives CDR1 GTSNPN, CDR2 SVGIG (reference sequence). Unmatched junction bases numbered 9, after V lost 2 bases and J lost 2 bases. The sequence was obtained from a man in his fifties with acute or convalescent COVID-19. Sequences were obtained from peripheral blood. The V gene is TRBV30, the J gene TRBJ2-1; 7 bases fit TRBD1. The CDR3, as DNA: TGTGCCTGGAGTATGTCTAGGGACAGACCCTACAATGAGCAGTTCTTC. Amino acids: CAWSMSRDRPYNEQFF.